This TCR beta chain was identified in a study of blood T cell repertoires in COVID-19. Study summary: Material from acute and convalescent COVID-19 was sourced from the United States, Italy and Spain.

Original processing methods: Reference gene primers were amplified, and this amplification served to estimate nucleated cell counts. Here immunoSEQ multiplex PCR was the method, and the copy in TCRdb shows in-frame clones only, minus some. The D gene and trimming were derived from the DNA, and the V and J assignments and clone size from that table. The sample consists of 200,000 to 300,000 clones, nearly 85% of them appearing once. The CDR3 extends over 17 amino acids. The germline CDR1 and CDR2 sequences are SGHRS and YFSETQ. The V gene end was trimmed by 0 bases and the J gene end by 3 bases; junction bases not matched to a gene: 5.

The source of this sequence is a human donor in a cohort sampled during active COVID-19. Sequencing was carried out using peripheral blood. This chain uses TRBV5-1 with TRBJ1-4; 10 bases line up with TRBD1. The CDR3 DNA is TGCGCCAGCAGCTTGGGACAGGGGGCGGGAGCTAATGAAAAACTGTTTTTT. Amino acids: CASSLGQGAGANEKLFF.